What follows are 14 T cell receptor beta chains derived from one specimen sequenced in a study of shared clonotypes between healthy human individuals. Sequencing used immunoSEQ multiplex PCR; TCRdb keeps in-frame clones, though not all of them. The sample has about 490,000 clones, 76% seen once; the top ten hold 13%. The sample was PBMCs. The receptors here all came from a woman between 35 and 50 years old in good health. Some clones in this sample may be carry-over from other donors' samples.

This clone appeared a few times. J is TRBJ1-1 and V is TRBV27; D is undetermined. Trimming removed 3 bases from V and 3 bases from J, with 14 bases in between. CDR3 length: 15 residues. CDR1 is MNHEY, CDR2 SMNVEV, per germline (reference sequence). Here the CDR3 DNA reads TGTGCCAGCAGTTTGACGGACCCGGGAGACACTGAAGCTTTCTTT. It yields the protein CASSLTDPGDTEAFF.

The chain employs TRBV18 and TRBJ1-4; D is unclear. Germline values: CDR1 KGHSH, CDR2 LQKENI. V lost 6 bases and J lost 8, with 10 bases in between. This CDR3 has 12 residues. The CDR3 DNA reads as TGTGCCAGCTCGAATCTGGGGGAAAAACTGTTTTTT. Translating it yields CASSNLGEKLFF.

As to this clone: A far larger clone is only one base removed, so a read error is likely. This specimen includes other DNA sequences encoding the same CDR3. This chain links TRBV19 with TRBJ1-1, with TRBD1 matching over 7 bases. The CDR3 spans 13 residues. Germline V gene data show CDR1 as LNHDA and CDR2 as SQIVND (reference sequence). CDR3 DNA: TGCGCCAGTAGTGTGACAGGGAACGCTGAAGCTTTCTTT. Its translation: CASSVTGNAEAFF.

CDR3 nucleotides: TGTGCCAGTAGTACAGACGGTCCTTATGGCTACACCTTC. Its protein is CASSTDGPYGYTF. The chain has TRBV19 and TRBJ1-2; D is unresolved. The length of the CDR3 is 13 residues. Germline assignment: CDR1 LNHDA and CDR2 SQIVND (reference sequence). Trimming removed 4 bases at V and 5 bases at J, with 11 bases between. The full variable domain, its missing parts supplied by reference TRBV19 and TRBJ1-2, is DGGITQSPKYLFRKEGQNVTLSCEQNLNHDAMYWYRQDPGQGLRLIYYSQIVNDFQKGDIAEGYSVSREKKESFPLTVTSAQKNPTAFYLCASSTDGPYGYTFGSGTRLTVV.

The sample holds many counts of this clone. The chain is built from TRBV4-1 and TRBJ2-7; D is possibly TRBD2 (7 bases). V gave up 6 bases and J gave up 2 bases, with 17 bases separating them. The CDR3 covers 15 residues. CDR1 and CDR2 (germline): MGHRA, YSYEKL. DNA of the CDR3: TGCGCCAGCAGTATAAAGGGGGAGGGAACCTACGAGCAGTACTTC. Protein: CASSIKGEGTYEQYF.

This clone appeared a single time. The V gene is TRBV5-3, the J gene TRBJ2-7, with TRBD1 matching over 7 bases. TRBV5-3 is known as an ORF, though its function is uncertain. The junction had 1 base not matched to a gene; V was cut back by 2 bases and J by 2 bases. CDR3 length: 13 residues. The DNA for the CDR3 is TGTGCCAGAAGCTTCGACAGGGCCTACGAGCAGTACTTC. It is translated as CARSFDRAYEQYF.

In this sample, this clone turned up once. This rearrangement joins TRBV29-1 to TRBJ2-7; 7 bases line up with TRBD1. The CDR3 length is 13 residues. Germline V gene sequence: CDR1 SQVTM, CDR2 ANQGSEA. Unmatched junction bases numbered 8, after V lost 7 bases and J lost 2 bases. This CDR3 reads CSANRGDTYEQYF. CDR3 sequence (DNA): TGCAGCGCCAACAGGGGAGACACCTACGAGCAGTACTTC.

The chain couples TRBV28 to TRBJ2-1, with D perhaps being TRBD1 or TRBD2 (5 bases each). The CDR3 runs to 15 residues. Per the germline V gene, CDR1 is MDHEN and CDR2 is SYDVKM. V lost 8 bases and J lost 5, with 19 bases in between. The CDR3 spells CASHKAGTVDNEQFF. The CDR3 DNA reads as TGTGCCAGCCATAAGGCCGGGACGGTTGACAATGAGCAGTTCTTC.

V gene TRBV27 combines with J gene TRBJ1-3; TRBD1 matches at 9 bases. This CDR3 spans 14 amino acids. Germline V gives CDR1 MNHEY, CDR2 SMNVEV (reference sequence). Trimming at V came to 8 bases and at J to 3 bases, leaving 5 bases not matched to a gene. This CDR3 is CASGNRGLGNTIYF. In nucleotides, the CDR3 is TGTGCCAGCGGAAACAGGGGGCTTGGAAACACCATATATTTT.

The rearrangement links TRBV6-5 to TRBJ2-2, with D maybe TRBD1 (5 bases). The V end was cut by 6 bases, the J end by 3 bases, with 11 bases between. Germline CDR1 is MNHEY and CDR2 is SVGAGI. The CDR3 consists of 14 residues. The CDR3 DNA follows: TGTGCCAGCAGAGAAACAGGACACACCGGGGAGCTGTTTTTT. Translated, it gives CASRETGHTGELFF.

The chain is built from TRBV11-2 and TRBJ2-7; D is ambiguous. The CDR3 has 12 residues. In germline, CDR1 is SGHAT, CDR2 FQNNGV. V was cut by 6 bases and J by 3 bases, with 9 bases left in between. CDR3 residues: CASRGSSYEQYF. CDR3 DNA: TGTGCCAGCAGGGGCTCGAGCTACGAGCAGTACTTC.

CDR3 in DNA: TGTGCCAGCAGCTCGACTGTCGGCGGGACGGGCAATGAGCAGTTCTTC. Its translation: CASSSTVGGTGNEQFF. The genes are TRBV7-9 and TRBJ2-1, with D perhaps matching TRBD2 (6 bases). Germline V lookup: CDR1 SEHNR, CDR2 FQNEAQ (reference sequence). This CDR3 comprises 16 residues. V dropped 4 bases and J dropped 6 bases, with 19 bases sitting between them.

This clone has a handful of counts. J is TRBJ2-5 and V is TRBV28; 8 nucleotides agree with TRBD1. Per the germline V gene, CDR1 is MDHEN and CDR2 is SYDVKM. The J segment lost 3 bases and the V segment lost 5 bases, leaving 5 bases of the junction unmatched. The CDR3 covers 14 residues. The CDR3 loop reads CASSPTTGEETQYF. The CDR3 DNA reads as TGTGCCAGCAGTCCGACGACAGGGGAAGAGACCCAGTACTTC.

V is TRBV2 and J is TRBJ2-1, with 8 bases lining up with TRBD2. V lost 3 bases and J lost 15; bases outside the gene matches: 10. CDR1 and CDR2 (germline): SNHLY, FYNNEI. CDR3 length equals 13 residues. This CDR3 is CASSEGVAGIPFF. CDR3 bases: TGTGCCAGCAGTGAGGGAGTAGCGGGAATTCCGTTCTTC.